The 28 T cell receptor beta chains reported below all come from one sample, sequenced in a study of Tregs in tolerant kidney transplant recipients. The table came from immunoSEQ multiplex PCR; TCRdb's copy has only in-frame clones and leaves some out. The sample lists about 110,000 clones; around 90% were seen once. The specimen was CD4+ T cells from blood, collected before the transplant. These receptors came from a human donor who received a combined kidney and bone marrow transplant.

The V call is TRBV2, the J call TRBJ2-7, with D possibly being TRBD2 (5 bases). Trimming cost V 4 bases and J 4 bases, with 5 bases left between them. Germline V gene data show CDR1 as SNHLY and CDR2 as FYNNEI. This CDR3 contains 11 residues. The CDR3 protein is CASSGGYEQYF. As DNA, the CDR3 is TGTGCCAGCAGTGGAGGGTACGAGCAGTACTTC. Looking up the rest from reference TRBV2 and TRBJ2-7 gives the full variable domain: EPEVTQTPSHQVTQMGQEVILRCVPISNHLYFYWYRQILGQKVEFLVSFYNNEISEKSEIFDDQFSVERPDGSNFTLKIRSTKLEDSAMYFCASSGGYEQYFGPGTRLTVT.

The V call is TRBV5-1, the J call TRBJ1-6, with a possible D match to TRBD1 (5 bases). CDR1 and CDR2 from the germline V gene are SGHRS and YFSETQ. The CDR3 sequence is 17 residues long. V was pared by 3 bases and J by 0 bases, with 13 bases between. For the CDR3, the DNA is TGCGCCAGCAGCTCAACAGGCCAGCGCTCCTATAATTCACCCCTCCACTTT. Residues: CASSSTGQRSYNSPLHF.

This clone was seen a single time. This chain's CDR3 is CASKRGPFTDTQYF. CDR3 coding DNA: TGTGCCAGCAAAAGGGGGCCCTTCACAGATACGCAGTATTTT. The V call is TRBV6-5, the J call TRBJ2-3; 7 nucleotides line up with TRBD1. The trim removed 7 bases at V and 2 bases at J, leaving 6 bases unmatched. The CDR3 is 14 amino acids. The V gene's germline CDR1 is MNHEY and CDR2 SVGAGI.

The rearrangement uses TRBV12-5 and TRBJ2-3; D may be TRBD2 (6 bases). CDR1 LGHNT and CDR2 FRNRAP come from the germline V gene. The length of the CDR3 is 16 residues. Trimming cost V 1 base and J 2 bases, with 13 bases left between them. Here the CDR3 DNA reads TGTGCTAGTGGTTTGGGGTCGGGGGTGAACACAGATACGCAGTATTTT. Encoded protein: CASGLGSGVNTDTQYF.

As DNA, the CDR3 is TGTGCCAGCAGGGGCGAGGGGGACATTCAGTACTTC. This translates into CASRGEGDIQYF. The gene calls are TRBV2 and TRBJ2-4, with D maybe TRBD1 (6 bases). Trimming removed 6 bases at V and 8 bases at J, with 11 bases between. This CDR3 comprises 12 residues. Germline CDR1 is SNHLY and CDR2 is FYNNEI.

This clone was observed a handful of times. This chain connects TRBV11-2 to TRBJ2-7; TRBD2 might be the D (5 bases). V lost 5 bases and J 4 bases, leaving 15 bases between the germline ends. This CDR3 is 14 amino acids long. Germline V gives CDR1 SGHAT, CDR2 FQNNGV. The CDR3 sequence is CASSPRGFKYEQYF. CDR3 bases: TGTGCCAGCAGCCCCAGAGGGTTCAAGTACGAGCAGTACTTC.

DNA for the CDR3: TGTGCCACCCGGACAGGGGTGGGCGAGCAGTACTTC. Translating it yields CATRTGVGEQYF. The gene calls are TRBV6-5 and TRBJ2-7; 9 bases map to TRBD1. Trimming cost V 10 bases and J 6 bases; bases outside gene matches: 7. The CDR3 is 12 amino acids. CDR1 is MNHEY, CDR2 SVGAGI, per germline.

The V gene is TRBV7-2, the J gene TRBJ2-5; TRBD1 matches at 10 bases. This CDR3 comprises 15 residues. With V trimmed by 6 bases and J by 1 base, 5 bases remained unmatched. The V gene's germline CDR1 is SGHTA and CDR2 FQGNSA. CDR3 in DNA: TGTGCCAGCAGACTGGACAGGGGGGTCCAAGAGACCCAGTACTTC. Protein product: CASRLDRGVQETQYF.

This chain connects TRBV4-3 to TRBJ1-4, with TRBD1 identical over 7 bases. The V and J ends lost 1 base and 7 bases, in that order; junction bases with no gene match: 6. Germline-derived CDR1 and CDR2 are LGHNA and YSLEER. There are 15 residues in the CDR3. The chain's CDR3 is CASSQAEGAIEKLFF. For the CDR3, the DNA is TGCGCCAGCAGCCAAGCGGAGGGGGCAATTGAAAAACTGTTTTTT.

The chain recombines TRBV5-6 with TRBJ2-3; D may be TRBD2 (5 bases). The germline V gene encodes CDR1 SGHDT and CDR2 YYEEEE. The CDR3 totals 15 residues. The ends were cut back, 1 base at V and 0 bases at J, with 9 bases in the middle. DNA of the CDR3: TGTGCCAGCAGCTTGAGCGGAGTGAGCACAGATACGCAGTATTTT. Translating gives CASSLSGVSTDTQYF.

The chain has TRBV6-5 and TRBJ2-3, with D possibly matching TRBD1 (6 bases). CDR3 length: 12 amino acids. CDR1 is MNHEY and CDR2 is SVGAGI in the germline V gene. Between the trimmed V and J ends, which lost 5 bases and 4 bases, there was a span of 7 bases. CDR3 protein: CASSRGSDTQYF. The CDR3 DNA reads TGTGCCAGCAGTAGGGGGTCAGATACGCAGTATTTT.

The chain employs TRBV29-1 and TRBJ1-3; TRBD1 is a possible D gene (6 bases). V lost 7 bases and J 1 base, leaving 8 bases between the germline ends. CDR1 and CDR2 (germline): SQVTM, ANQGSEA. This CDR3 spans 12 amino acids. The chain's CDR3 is CSGTESGNTIYF. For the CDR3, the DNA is TGCAGCGGGACAGAATCTGGAAACACCATATATTTT.

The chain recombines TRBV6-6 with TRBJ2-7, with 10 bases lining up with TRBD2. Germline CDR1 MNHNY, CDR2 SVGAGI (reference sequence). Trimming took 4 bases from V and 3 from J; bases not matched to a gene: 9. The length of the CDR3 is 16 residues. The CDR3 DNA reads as TGTGCCAGCAGTTCATCAGGGCTAGCGGGGGTCTACGAGCAGTACTTC. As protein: CASSSSGLAGVYEQYF.

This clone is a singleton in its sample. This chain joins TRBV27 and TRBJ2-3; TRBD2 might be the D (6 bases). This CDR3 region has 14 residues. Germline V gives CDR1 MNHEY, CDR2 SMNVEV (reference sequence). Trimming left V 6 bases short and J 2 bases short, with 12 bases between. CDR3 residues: CASRAGSPTDTQYF. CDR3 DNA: TGTGCCAGCAGGGCCGGGAGCCCCACAGATACGCAGTATTTT.

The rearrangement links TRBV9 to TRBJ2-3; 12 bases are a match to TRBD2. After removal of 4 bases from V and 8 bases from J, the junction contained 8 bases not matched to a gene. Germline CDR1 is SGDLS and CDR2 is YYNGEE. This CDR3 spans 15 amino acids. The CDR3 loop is CASSPQGLAGSTQYF. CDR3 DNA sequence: TGTGCCAGCAGCCCTCAAGGACTAGCGGGGAGTACGCAGTATTTT.

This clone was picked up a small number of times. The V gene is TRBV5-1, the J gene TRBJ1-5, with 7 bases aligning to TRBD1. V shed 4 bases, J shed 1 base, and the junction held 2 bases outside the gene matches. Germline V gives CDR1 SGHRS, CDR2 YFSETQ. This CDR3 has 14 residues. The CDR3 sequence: CASSPGQSNQPQHF. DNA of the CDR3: TGCGCCAGCAGCCCGGGACAGAGCAATCAGCCCCAGCATTTT.

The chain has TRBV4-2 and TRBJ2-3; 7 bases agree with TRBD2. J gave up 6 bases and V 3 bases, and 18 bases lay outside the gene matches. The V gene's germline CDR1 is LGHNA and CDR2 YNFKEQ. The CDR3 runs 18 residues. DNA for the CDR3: TGTGCCAGCAGCCAGTCAACGGGGGGTGGTCAAGGAGGGGATACGCAGTATTTT. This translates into CASSQSTGGGQGGDTQYF.

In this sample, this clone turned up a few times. CDR3 sequence: CASSMVARGEQFF. DNA for the CDR3: TGTGCCAGTAGTATGGTAGCTCGGGGTGAGCAGTTCTTC. The chain employs TRBV19 and TRBJ2-1; the D gene is possibly TRBD2 (5 bases). Germline V gene lookup returns CDR1 LNHDA and CDR2 SQIVND (reference sequence). The CDR3 is made up of 13 amino acids. V lost 3 bases to trimming and J lost 9 bases, with 12 bases between them.

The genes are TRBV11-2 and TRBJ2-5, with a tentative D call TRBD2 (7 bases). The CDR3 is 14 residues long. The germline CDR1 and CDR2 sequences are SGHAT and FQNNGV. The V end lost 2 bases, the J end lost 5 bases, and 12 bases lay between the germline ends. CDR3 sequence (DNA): TGTGCCAGCAGCTTATCTAGGGGGGGGGAGACCCAGTACTTC. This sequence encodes CASSLSRGGETQYF.

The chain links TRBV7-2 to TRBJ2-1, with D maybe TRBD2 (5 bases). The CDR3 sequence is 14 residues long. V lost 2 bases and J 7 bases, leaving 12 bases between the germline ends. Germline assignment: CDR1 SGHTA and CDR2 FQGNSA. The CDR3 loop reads CASSLTASMNEQFF. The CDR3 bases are TGTGCCAGCAGCTTAACGGCTAGCATGAATGAGCAGTTCTTC.

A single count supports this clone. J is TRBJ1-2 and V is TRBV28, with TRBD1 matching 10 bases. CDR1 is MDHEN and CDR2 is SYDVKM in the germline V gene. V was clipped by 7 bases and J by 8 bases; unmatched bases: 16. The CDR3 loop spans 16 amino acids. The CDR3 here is CASTFGGQGVRSGYTF. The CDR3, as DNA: TGTGCCAGCACCTTCGGAGGACAGGGGGTGAGGAGCGGCTACACCTTC.

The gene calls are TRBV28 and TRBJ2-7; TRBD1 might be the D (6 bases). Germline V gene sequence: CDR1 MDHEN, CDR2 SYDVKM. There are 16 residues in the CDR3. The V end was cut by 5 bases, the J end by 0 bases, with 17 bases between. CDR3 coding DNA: TGTGCCAGCAGTGCTTCAGGGGCGCTGAGCTCCTACGAGCAGTACTTC. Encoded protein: CASSASGALSSYEQYF.

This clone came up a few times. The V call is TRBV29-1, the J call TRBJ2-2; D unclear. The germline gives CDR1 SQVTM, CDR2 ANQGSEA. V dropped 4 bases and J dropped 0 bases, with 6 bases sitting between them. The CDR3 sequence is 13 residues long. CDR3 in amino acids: CSVGDSNTGELFF. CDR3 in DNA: TGCAGCGTTGGCGACTCGAACACCGGGGAGCTGTTTTTT.

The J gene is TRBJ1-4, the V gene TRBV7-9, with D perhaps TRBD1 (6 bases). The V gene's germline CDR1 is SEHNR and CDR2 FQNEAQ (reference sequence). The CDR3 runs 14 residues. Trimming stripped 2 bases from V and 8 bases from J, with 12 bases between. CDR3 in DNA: TGTGCCAGCAGCTTACTGGGGGCAGGAGAAAAACTGTTTTTT. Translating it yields CASSLLGAGEKLFF.

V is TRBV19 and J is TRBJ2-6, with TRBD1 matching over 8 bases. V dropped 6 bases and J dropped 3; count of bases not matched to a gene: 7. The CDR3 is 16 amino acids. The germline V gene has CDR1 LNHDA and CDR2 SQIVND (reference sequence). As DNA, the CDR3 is TGTGCCAGTAGGCGACAGGGGAGCGTTGGGGCCAACGTCCTGACTTTC. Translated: CASRRQGSVGANVLTF.

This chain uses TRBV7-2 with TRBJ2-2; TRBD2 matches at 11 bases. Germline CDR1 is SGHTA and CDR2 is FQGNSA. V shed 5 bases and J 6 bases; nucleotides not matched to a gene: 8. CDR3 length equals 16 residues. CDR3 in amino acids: CASSATSGSWSGELFF. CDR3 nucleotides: TGTGCCAGCAGCGCAACTAGCGGGAGTTGGTCCGGGGAGCTGTTTTTT.

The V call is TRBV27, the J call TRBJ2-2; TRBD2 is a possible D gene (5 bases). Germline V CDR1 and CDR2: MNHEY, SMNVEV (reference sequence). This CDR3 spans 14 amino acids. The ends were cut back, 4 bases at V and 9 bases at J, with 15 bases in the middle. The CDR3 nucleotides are TGTGCCAGCAGTTCCCGGCTGGAGGCCCGGGAGCTGTTTTTT. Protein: CASSSRLEARELFF.

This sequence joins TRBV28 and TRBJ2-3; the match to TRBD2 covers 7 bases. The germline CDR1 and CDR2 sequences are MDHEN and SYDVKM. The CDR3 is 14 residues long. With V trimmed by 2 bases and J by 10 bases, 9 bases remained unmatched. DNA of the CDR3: TGTGCCAGCAGTTTAGGGGGAGGGGCCGGGCCGCAGTATTTT. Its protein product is CASSLGGGAGPQYF.